The next 8 T cell receptor beta chains were all read from a single sample in a study of cytomegalovirus exposure and HLA in healthy donors. PCR used 60 Vbeta primers and 13 Jbeta primers. Assay used: immunoSEQ multiplex PCR; TCRdb lists only in-frame clones, some missing. The sample lists some 120,000 clones; 75% to 80% were seen once. Sequencing input: PBMCs. These receptors came from a middle-aged woman in good health and CMV-seronegative.

The chain links TRBV9 to TRBJ2-5; TRBD2 aligns across 8 bases. The last part of the DNA fits TRBJ2-7 better; the J call may be wrong. In germline, CDR1 is SGDLS, CDR2 YYNGEE. CDR3 size: 13 residues. The CDR3 DNA follows: TGTGCCAGCGCGGGAGGCCCGGGGGGCGAGCAGTACTTC. Translated, it gives CASAGGPGGEQYF.

V is TRBV5-1 and J is TRBJ2-4; 7 bases line up with TRBD1. This CDR3 has 13 residues. J was trimmed by 12 bases and V by 4 bases; bases with no gene match: 10. CDR1 SGHRS and CDR2 YFSETQ come from the germline V gene. CDR3 region: CASSLRPRDSQYF. DNA for the CDR3: TGCGCCAGCAGCCTACGACCCCGGGACAGTCAGTACTTC.

The chain links TRBV18 to TRBJ1-4; D not resolved. This CDR3 is 17 amino acids long. V was cut by 0 bases and J by 8 bases, with 19 bases left in between. Germline V lookup: CDR1 KGHSH, CDR2 LQKENI. This CDR3 reads CASSPPGTGYREEKLFF. In DNA form, the CDR3 reads TGTGCCAGCTCACCACCGGGCACTGGGTATAGAGAGGAAAAACTGTTTTTT.

The CDR3 sequence is CAITEDRLGEQYF. CDR3 DNA sequence: TGTGCCATCACCGAGGACAGGCTGGGTGAGCAGTACTTC. This chain links TRBV10-3 with TRBJ2-7; TRBD1 agrees at 7 bases. CDR1 and CDR2 (germline): ENHRY, SYGVKD. The V gene end was trimmed by 7 bases and the J gene end by 7 bases; junction bases not matched to a gene: 10. The CDR3 has 13 amino acids.

The chain is built from TRBV7-3 and TRBJ2-2; 7 bases are shared with TRBD1. Germline V gene lookup returns CDR1 SGHTA and CDR2 FQGTGA. This CDR3 comprises 15 residues. Unmatched junction bases numbered 7, after V lost 5 bases and J lost 4 bases. CDR3: CASSPQGPGTGELFF. In DNA, the CDR3 is TGTGCCAGCAGCCCACAGGGGCCGGGCACCGGGGAGCTGTTTTTT. The variable domain in full, with the rest retrieved from reference TRBV7-3 and TRBJ2-2, is GAGVSQTPSNKVTEKGKYVELRCDPISGHTALYWYRQSLGQGPEFLIYFQGTGAADDSGLPNDRFFAVRPEGSVSTLKIQRTERGDSAVYLCASSPQGPGTGELFFGEGSRLTVL.

The rearrangement joins TRBV28 to TRBJ2-5; TRBD1 might be the D (5 bases). The closer fit of TRBJ2-7 to the DNA end suggests the J call may be wrong. Germline CDR1 is MDHEN and CDR2 is SYDVKM. The CDR3 extends over 12 amino acids. The CDR3: CASVAQGYEQYF. The CDR3 coding sequence is TGTGCCAGCGTTGCCCAGGGTTACGAGCAGTACTTC.

The gene calls are TRBV28 and TRBJ1-5; D might be TRBD1 (5 bases). Per the germline V gene, CDR1 is MDHEN and CDR2 is SYDVKM. V lost 4 bases, J lost 11 bases, and 21 bases lay in between. The CDR3 is 15 amino acids. The CDR3 coding sequence is TGTGCCAGCAGTTCCGCCAGGGTCCAAGGTGGGTCCCAGCATTTT. Residues: CASSSARVQGGSQHF.

The chain combines TRBV27 with TRBJ2-1; tentatively, D is TRBD2 (6 bases). The CDR3 has 14 residues. The V gene's germline CDR1 is MNHEY and CDR2 SMNVEV (reference sequence). Trimming took 3 bases from V and 3 from J, leaving 9 bases between them. CDR3 nucleotides: TGTGCCAGCAGTTTTATGGGAGGCTACAATGAGCAGTTCTTC. Translated: CASSFMGGYNEQFF.